Below, one T cell receptor (beta chain) is given with its context. Amplification targeted TCR beta CDR3 regions from RNA transcripts. In the first-round RT-PCR of the TCR CDR3, the HTBI primer set was used. From the multiplex PCR reads, TCRdb called clonotypes with MiXCR, one entry per CDR3 protein. The repertoire holds about 250,000 distinct CDR3 sequences, with over 20% as singletons. The sample comes from a study of T cells in Graves' hyperthyroidism and ophthalmopathy. The ends were cut back, 6 bases at V and 5 bases at J, with 10 bases in the middle. CDR3 size: 12 residues. The TCR was taken from a man between 25 and 39 years old with Graves' ophthalmopathy. The chain joins TRBV12-3 or TRBV12-4 to TRBJ2-5; no reliable D call. Material for sequencing was blood. For the CDR3, the DNA is TGTGCCAGCAGGTACAATTATGAGACCCAGTACTTC. Amino acid sequence: CASRYNYETQYF.